This note documents a single T cell receptor (beta chain) sequence. Sequence at one end of the junction differs from germline and may be a read error. These data belong to a study of T cells in Graves' hyperthyroidism and ophthalmopathy. CDR3 size: 12 residues. Germline V gene data show CDR1 as SGHTA and CDR2 as FQGNSA. The CDR3 regions of TCR beta were amplified from RNA transcripts. Using the HTBI primer set, a first-round RT-PCR was run on the TCR CDR3. TCRdb reprocessed the multiplex PCR reads with MiXCR, giving one entry per CDR3 protein. The top ten clones hold approximately 8.7% of a sample with hundreds of thousands of distinct CDR3 sequences, around 39% of them seen once.

The sequence derives from a man younger than 30 with Graves' hyperthyroidism. The chain joins TRBV7-2 to TRBJ1-2, with D uncertain. Sample: blood. The CDR3 region has the DNA TGTGCCAGCAGCTCCCGGGCGGGAGGCTACGCCTTC. Protein sequence: CASSSRAGGYAF.